These 27 T cell receptor beta chains were sequenced from one sample in a study of B cell selection in AIRE deficiency. The regulatory T cell sort gate was CD4+CD25hiCD127low/negative. TCRdb's copy holds only in-frame clones and misses some; the assay was immunoSEQ multiplex PCR. The profile shows about 21,000 clones, about 95% of them singletons. Sequenced sample: Tregs sorted from PBMCs. The receptor set was obtained from a human donor with AIRE deficiency.

The V and J genes are TRBV9 and TRBJ2-3; 9 nucleotides agree with TRBD1. Germline-derived CDR1 and CDR2 are SGDLS and YYNGEE. The CDR3 is made up of 13 amino acids. J gave up 5 bases and V 4 bases, and 2 bases lay outside the gene matches. The DNA for the CDR3 is TGTGCCAGCAGCCAGGACAGGGGAGATACGCAGTATTTT. Its translation: CASSQDRGDTQYF.

V usage is TRBV11-2 and J usage is TRBJ1-1, with TRBD1 matching over 8 bases. The germline CDR1 and CDR2 sequences are SGHAT and FQNNGV. The CDR3 is made up of 12 amino acids. Trimming at V came to 4 bases and at J to 5 bases, leaving 0 bases not matched to a gene. The CDR3 sequence is CASSYRGTEAFF. The CDR3 DNA follows: TGTGCCAGCAGCTACAGGGGGACTGAAGCTTTCTTT. The variable domain in full, completed from reference TRBV11-2 and TRBJ1-1, reads EAGVAQSPRYKIIEKRQSVAFWCNPISGHATLYWYQQILGQGPKLLIQFQNNGVVDDSQLPKDRFSAERLKGVDSTLKIQPAKLEDSAVYLCASSYRGTEAFFGQGTRLTVV.

The chain is built from TRBV5-5 and TRBJ2-1, with 13 nucleotides matching TRBD2. V trimming: 4 bases; J trimming: 7 bases; junction bases outside the gene matches: 2. Per the germline V gene, CDR1 is SGHKS and CDR2 is YYEKEE (reference sequence). The CDR3 extends over 14 amino acids. CDR3 coding DNA: TGTGCCAGCAGCCGGACTAGCGGGAGTAATGAGCAGTTCTTC. This encodes CASSRTSGSNEQFF. The whole variable domain, filled in from reference TRBV5-5 and TRBJ2-1, reads DAGVTQSPTHLIKTRGQQVTLRCSPISGHKSVSWYQQVLGQGPQFIFQYYEKEERGRGNFPDRFSARQFPNYSSELNVNALLLGDSALYLCASSRTSGSNEQFFGPGTRLTVL.

The chain recombines TRBV7-9 with TRBJ2-7; TRBD1 agrees at 9 bases. The CDR3 loop spans 15 amino acids. Germline V gene data show CDR1 as SEHNR and CDR2 as FQNEAQ (reference sequence). V trimming: 4 bases; J trimming: 7 bases; junction bases outside the gene matches: 11. The CDR3 sequence is CASSYRQGDNREQYF. CDR3 DNA sequence: TGTGCCAGCAGCTACCGACAGGGGGACAATCGGGAGCAGTACTTC.

The V gene is TRBV7-3, the J gene TRBJ2-6, with TRBD1 matching 10 bases. The V segment lost 9 bases and the J segment 2 bases; nucleotides outside the gene matches: 7. This CDR3 contains 16 residues. The germline gives CDR1 SGHTA, CDR2 FQGTGA. CDR3 coding DNA: TGTGCCAGGAGGGGACAGGGGACGACTGGGGCCAACGTCCTGACTTTC. It translates to CARRGQGTTGANVLTF.

This chain connects TRBV6-6 to TRBJ2-7; D possibly corresponds to TRBD1 (5 bases). This CDR3 has 11 amino acids. Germline CDR1 is MNHNY and CDR2 is SVGAGI (reference sequence). V dropped 6 bases and J dropped 3 bases, with 6 bases sitting between them. The CDR3 DNA follows: TGTGCCAGCAGGCAGGGCTACGAGCAGTACTTC. Its protein product is CASRQGYEQYF.

The V call is TRBV11-3, the J call TRBJ2-7, with a weak D call TRBD1 (6 bases). The CDR3 runs 15 residues. V shed 0 bases and J shed 5 bases, with 14 bases lying between them. In germline, CDR1 is SGHNT, CDR2 YENEEA. CDR3 bases: TGTGCCAGCAGCTTAGATCATGGGACATACAACGAGCAGTACTTC. It yields the protein CASSLDHGTYNEQYF.

The sample holds a few counts of this clone. This chain links TRBV19 with TRBJ2-7; 8 bases match TRBD1. CDR1 is LNHDA and CDR2 is SQIVND in the germline V gene (reference sequence). V gave up 7 bases and J gave up 3 bases; unmatched junction bases: 11. The CDR3 extends over 15 amino acids. This CDR3 is CASTWGRGQGYEQYF. Here the CDR3 DNA reads TGTGCCAGTACTTGGGGACGCGGACAGGGCTACGAGCAGTACTTC.

This chain uses TRBV6-6 with TRBJ2-7; D is uncertain. Trimming took 4 bases from V and 3 from J, leaving 4 bases between them. CDR1 and CDR2 (germline): MNHNY, SVGAGI (reference sequence). The length of the CDR3 is 11 residues. Written as DNA, the CDR3 is TGTGCCAGCAGTTGGGGCTACGAGCAGTACTTC. This sequence encodes CASSWGYEQYF.

This clone was detected once. The J gene is TRBJ2-7, the V gene TRBV7-2; 8 positions match TRBD2. Trimming cost V 5 bases and J 5 bases; bases outside gene matches: 14. Germline values: CDR1 SGHTA, CDR2 FQGNSA. The CDR3 loop spans 16 amino acids. CDR3 nucleotide sequence: TGTGCCAGCAGCCAACAACCAGCGGGGGTACCCCACGAGCAGTACTTC. It specifies CASSQQPAGVPHEQYF.

The rearrangement joins TRBV10-3 to TRBJ2-7; D may match TRBD1 or TRBD2 (5 bases each). Trimming cost V 10 bases and J 2 bases, with 18 bases left between them. Germline V lookup: CDR1 ENHRY, CDR2 SYGVKD. The CDR3 sequence is 14 residues long. Here the CDR3 DNA reads TGTGCCACACGAGCCGGGACGCCCCCCTACGAGCAGTACTTC. It is translated as CATRAGTPPYEQYF.

The chain employs TRBV6-1 and TRBJ1-5; D gene uncertain. V was cut by 5 bases and J by 7 bases, with 9 bases left in between. Germline assignment: CDR1 MNHNS and CDR2 SASEGT. This CDR3 is built from 12 residues. The CDR3: CASSYFPQPQHF. The DNA of the CDR3 is TGTGCCAGCAGTTATTTTCCCCAGCCCCAGCATTTT.

The rearrangement joins TRBV19 to TRBJ2-2; TRBD2 is a possible D gene (6 bases). CDR3 length equals 15 residues. The V gene's germline CDR1 is LNHDA and CDR2 SQIVND (reference sequence). V shed 6 bases and J shed 5 bases, with 16 bases lying between them. CDR3 amino acids: CASRVGGSGTGELFF. The CDR3 DNA follows: TGTGCCAGTAGGGTTGGCGGAAGCGGGACCGGGGAGCTGTTTTTT. The whole variable domain, remainder taken from reference TRBV19 and TRBJ2-2, is DGGITQSPKYLFRKEGQNVTLSCEQNLNHDAMYWYRQDPGQGLRLIYYSQIVNDFQKGDIAEGYSVSREKKESFPLTVTSAQKNPTAFYLCASRVGGSGTGELFFGEGSRLTVL.

V is TRBV11-2 and J is TRBJ1-2; tentative D call: TRBD1 (5 bases). The CDR3 has 14 residues. V was cut by 5 bases and J by 8 bases, with 18 bases left in between. Germline lookup yields CDR1 SGHAT and CDR2 FQNNGV. The DNA of the CDR3 is TGTGCCAGCAGCGAACATCTGGGTTGGGACGGCTACACCTTC. Encoded protein: CASSEHLGWDGYTF.

The V call is TRBV4-2, the J call TRBJ2-7; weak D call: TRBD2 (6 bases). CDR3 size: 15 residues. With 0 bases removed from V and 7 bases from J, the gap between germline ends came to 16 bases. The germline CDR1 and CDR2 sequences are LGHNA and YNFKEQ. The CDR3 region has the DNA TGTGCCAGCAGCCAAGAGGACTGGGGGGTGGGGGAGCAGTACTTC. Amino acid sequence: CASSQEDWGVGEQYF.

The rearrangement joins TRBV6-5 to TRBJ1-4, with D unresolved. This CDR3 has 13 amino acids. CDR1 MNHEY and CDR2 SVGAGI come from the germline V gene. The V gene lost 4 bases and the J gene lost 2 bases, with 5 bases spanning the gap. CDR3 region: CASSSITNEKLFF. CDR3 nucleotides: TGTGCCAGCAGTTCCATTACTAATGAAAAACTGTTTTTT.

The chain employs TRBV2 and TRBJ1-1; no reliable D call. V was cut by 6 bases and J by 1 base, with 9 bases left in between. Germline lookup yields CDR1 SNHLY and CDR2 FYNNEI. The CDR3 runs to 13 residues. DNA of the CDR3: TGTGCCAGCAGCCGACACAAGAACACTGAAGCTTTCTTT. Translating it yields CASSRHKNTEAFF.

The chain links TRBV5-4 to TRBJ2-1; 13 bases match TRBD2. The length of the CDR3 is 15 residues. Germline CDR1 is SGHNT and CDR2 is YYREEE (reference sequence). V gave up 5 bases and J gave up 5 bases; unmatched junction bases: 4. In DNA form, the CDR3 reads TGTGCCAGCAGGGAACTAGCGGGAGGGGACAATGAGCAGTTCTTC. As protein: CASRELAGGDNEQFF.

The chain recombines TRBV28 with TRBJ2-1; TRBD2 is a possible D gene (6 bases). V lost 4 bases and J 8 bases, leaving 18 bases between the germline ends. Germline V lookup: CDR1 MDHEN, CDR2 SYDVKM. The CDR3 extends over 15 amino acids. The CDR3 loop is CASSSIRESNDEQFF. CDR3 in DNA: TGTGCCAGCAGTTCCATCCGGGAGTCTAACGATGAGCAGTTCTTC.

This chain links TRBV4-2 with TRBJ1-2; D call uncertain. In germline, CDR1 is LGHNA, CDR2 YNFKEQ. V dropped 4 bases and J dropped 1 base, with 16 bases sitting between them. The length of the CDR3 is 16 residues. In nucleotides, the CDR3 is TGTGCCAGCAGCCCACGTGCTGGGCCTGTTAACTATGGCTACACCTTC. As protein: CASSPRAGPVNYGYTF.

Here the CDR3 DNA reads TGTGCCAGCAGTTACTCGAACAGGGGGGTATTCTACGAGCAGTACTTC. Translating it yields CASSYSNRGVFYEQYF. The V and J genes are TRBV6-5 and TRBJ2-7, with 8 bases fitting TRBD1. V shed 0 bases, J shed 3 bases, and the junction held 7 bases outside the gene matches. CDR3 length: 16 amino acids. Germline lookup yields CDR1 MNHEY and CDR2 SVGAGI.

The rearrangement joins TRBV7-9 to TRBJ2-3; 9 nucleotides align to TRBD2. Per germline, CDR1 SEHNR and CDR2 FQNEAQ (reference sequence). With 1 base clipped from V and 0 bases from J, the junction kept 2 bases outside the gene matches. This CDR3 is 16 amino acids long. CDR3 region: CASSLGLAGSTDTQYF. The CDR3, as DNA: TGTGCCAGCAGCTTAGGGCTAGCGGGAAGCACAGATACGCAGTATTTT.

V usage is TRBV27 and J usage is TRBJ1-4; unclear D gene. CDR1 is MNHEY and CDR2 is SMNVEV in the germline V gene (reference sequence). V was trimmed by 6 bases and J by 4 bases, leaving 12 bases between them. The CDR3 covers 14 residues. CDR3 protein: CASRPSLYNEKLFF. CDR3 nucleotide sequence: TGTGCCAGCAGACCCTCTCTCTATAATGAAAAACTGTTTTTT.

The CDR3 loop is CASSSDRGFTEAFF. The CDR3 DNA sequence: TGTGCCAGCAGCTCCGACCGGGGTTTCACTGAAGCTTTCTTT. This chain connects TRBV7-2 to TRBJ1-1; D is unresolved. The CDR3 has 14 residues. V dropped 4 bases and J dropped 4 bases, with 13 bases sitting between them. Germline CDR1 reads SGHTA; CDR2 reads FQGNSA.

The chain recombines TRBV11-2 with TRBJ2-5, with D possibly TRBD2 on 6 matching bases. Germline lookup yields CDR1 SGHAT and CDR2 FQNNGV. V was pared by 0 bases and J by 2 bases, with 10 bases between. The CDR3 spans 15 residues. CDR3 bases: TGTGCCAGCAGCTTAGATCTGACTAGACAAGAGACCCAGTACTTC. Its translation is CASSLDLTRQETQYF. Full variable domain (remainder filled in from reference TRBV11-2 and TRBJ2-5): EAGVAQSPRYKIIEKRQSVAFWCNPISGHATLYWYQQILGQGPKLLIQFQNNGVVDDSQLPKDRFSAERLKGVDSTLKIQPAKLEDSAVYLCASSLDLTRQETQYFGPGTRLLVL.

The rearrangement joins TRBV4-1 to TRBJ2-3, with D maybe TRBD2 (6 bases). The V gene lost 6 bases and the J gene lost 1 base, with 14 bases spanning the gap. CDR1 is MGHRA and CDR2 is YSYEKL in the germline V gene. This CDR3 is built from 15 residues. The CDR3, as DNA: TGCGCCAGCAGTTTAGCGGAACAACGCACAGATACGCAGTATTTT. Its protein is CASSLAEQRTDTQYF.

Comments on this clone: One end of the junction does not line up with germline, which may come from a read error. CDR3 residues: CASSLFRGSSNEQFF. The CDR3 DNA reads as TGTGCCAGCAGCCTATTCCGGGGCTCCTCCAATGAGCAGTTCTTC. The chain joins TRBV7-8 to TRBJ2-1; D tentatively reads TRBD1 or TRBD2 (5 bases each). Germline V gene sequence: CDR1 SGHVS, CDR2 FQNEAQ. This CDR3 has 15 residues.